This TCR beta chain derives from a study of blood T cell repertoires in COVID-19. Per the original data handling: The assay estimated nucleated cells by amplifying reference gene primers. The protocol was immunoSEQ multiplex PCR, while the TCRdb copy is restricted to in-frame clones and leaves out a portion. The V and J calls and clone size come from that table; D and trimming were worked out from the DNA. The table shows fewer than 150,000 clones, with around 87% occurring only once. The sample taken for sequencing was peripheral blood. The origin of this receptor is a woman aged 60-75 years with acute or convalescent COVID-19.

The CDR3, as DNA: TGTGCCACCGGGGACAGGGCAAGCACAGATACGCAGTATTTT. This sequence encodes CATGDRASTDTQYF. This chain uses TRBV24-1 with TRBJ2-3; 9 bases line up with TRBD1. V was clipped by 9 bases and J by 0 bases; unmatched bases: 3. CDR1 and CDR2 (germline): KGHDR, SFDVKD. CDR3 length equals 14 residues.